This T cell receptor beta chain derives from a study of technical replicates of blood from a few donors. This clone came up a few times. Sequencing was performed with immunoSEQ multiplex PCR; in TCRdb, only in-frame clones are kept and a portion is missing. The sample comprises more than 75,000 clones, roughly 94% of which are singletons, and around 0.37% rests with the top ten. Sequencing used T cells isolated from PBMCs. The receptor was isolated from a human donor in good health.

CDR3 in DNA: TGTGCCAGTAAATTCGACAGGGACTATGGCTACACCTTC. This encodes CASKFDRDYGYTF. The chain uses TRBV19 and TRBJ1-2; TRBD1 matches at 7 bases. Losses at the gene ends were 7 bases for V and 3 bases for J; bases not matched to a gene: 5. CDR3 length: 13 amino acids. Germline lookup yields CDR1 LNHDA and CDR2 SQIVND (reference sequence).